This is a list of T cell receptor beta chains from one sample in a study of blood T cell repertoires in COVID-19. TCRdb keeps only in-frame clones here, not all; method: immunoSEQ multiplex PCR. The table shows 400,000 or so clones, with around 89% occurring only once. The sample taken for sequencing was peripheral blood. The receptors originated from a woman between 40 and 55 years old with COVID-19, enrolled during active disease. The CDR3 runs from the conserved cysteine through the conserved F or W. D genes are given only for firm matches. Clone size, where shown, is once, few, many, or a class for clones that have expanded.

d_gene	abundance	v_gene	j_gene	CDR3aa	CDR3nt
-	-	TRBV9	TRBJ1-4	CASSLEGLRGEKLFF	TGTGCCAGCAGCCTCGAGGGACTACGGGGTGAAAAACTGTTTTTT
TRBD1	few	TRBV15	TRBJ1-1	CATSSDSGGEDTEAFF	TGTGCCACCAGCAGTGATTCAGGGGGCGAGGACACTGAAGCTTTCTTT
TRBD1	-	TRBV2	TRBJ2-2	CASSDGTGVVTEELFF	TGTGCCAGCAGTGACGGGACAGGGGTGGTCACCGAGGAGCTGTTTTTT
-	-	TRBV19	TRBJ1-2	CASSIVQAGGYTF	TGTGCCAGTAGTATAGTACAGGCCGGGGGCTACACCTTC
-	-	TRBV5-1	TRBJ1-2	CASSLGYRDGYTF	TGCGCCAGCAGCTTGGGGTACAGGGATGGCTACACCTTC
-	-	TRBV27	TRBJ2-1	CASSLRRADEQFF	TGTGCCAGCAGTTTAAGGAGGGCCGATGAGCAGTTCTTC
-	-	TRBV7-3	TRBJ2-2	CASSLLQTGELFF	TGTGCCAGCAGCTTACTACAGACCGGGGAGCTGTTTTTT
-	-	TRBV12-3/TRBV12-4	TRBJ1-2	CASSPGLNYGYTF	TGTGCCAGCAGTCCCGGACTAAACTATGGCTACACCTTC
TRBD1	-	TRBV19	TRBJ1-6	CASTKRRTGDNSPLHF	TGTGCCAGTACGAAAAGGAGGACAGGGGATAATTCACCCCTCCACTTT
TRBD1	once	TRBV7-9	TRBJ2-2	CASSLTGPTGELFF	TGTGCCAGCAGCCTGACAGGGCCCACCGGGGAGCTGTTTTTT
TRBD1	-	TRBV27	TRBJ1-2	CASDLKPPRQGSYGYTF	TGTGCCAGCGACCTAAAGCCCCCCCGACAGGGCAGCTATGGCTACACCTTC
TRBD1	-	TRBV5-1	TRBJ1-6	CASSPGQGNFSPLHF	TGCGCCAGCAGCCCCGGACAGGGAAATTTCTCACCCCTCCACTTT
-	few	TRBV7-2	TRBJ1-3	CASSLGQGNTIYF	TGTGCCAGCAGCTTAGGACAGGGAAACACCATATATTTT
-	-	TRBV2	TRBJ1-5	CASSTSRGYNQPQHF	TGTGCCAGCAGTACCTCGCGGGGGTACAATCAGCCCCAGCATTTT
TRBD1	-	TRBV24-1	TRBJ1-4	CATSDRRQGEESEKLFF	TGTGCCACCAGTGATCGAAGACAGGGTGAGGAGTCCGAAAAACTGTTTTTT
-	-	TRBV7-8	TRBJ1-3	CASSLGALGNTIYF	TGTGCCAGCAGCTTAGGCGCGCTGGGAAACACCATATATTTT
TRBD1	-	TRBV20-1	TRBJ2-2	CSASQGERWGQLNTGELFF	TGCAGTGCTAGTCAGGGCGAGAGGTGGGGACAGCTCAACACCGGGGAGCTGTTTTTT
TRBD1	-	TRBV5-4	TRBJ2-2	CASGQGARDTGELFF	TGTGCCAGCGGTCAGGGGGCGCGGGACACCGGGGAGCTGTTTTTT
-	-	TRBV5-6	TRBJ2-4	CASSPGLRGVAKNIQYF	TGTGCCAGCAGCCCGGGACTGAGGGGTGTAGCCAAAAACATTCAGTACTTC
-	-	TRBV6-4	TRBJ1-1	CASSDSGGTEAFF	TGTGCCAGCAGTGACTCCGGCGGAACTGAAGCTTTCTTT
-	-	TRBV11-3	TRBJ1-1	CASSFSGQNTEAFF	TGTGCCAGCAGCTTTTCGGGACAGAACACTGAAGCTTTCTTT
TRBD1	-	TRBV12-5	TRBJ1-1	CASGLVPGQGPHTEAFF	TGTGCTAGTGGTTTGGTACCGGGACAGGGTCCGCACACTGAAGCTTTCTTT
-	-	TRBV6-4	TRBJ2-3	CASSVEGAGTDTQYF	TGTGCCAGCAGTGTGGAGGGGGCGGGCACAGATACGCAGTATTTT
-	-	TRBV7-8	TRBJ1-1	CASSSPDTEAFF	TGTGCCAGCAGCTCCCCGGACACTGAAGCTTTCTTT
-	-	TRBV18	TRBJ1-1	CASSPRNGVNTEAFF	TGTGCCAGCTCACCCCGGAATGGAGTGAACACTGAAGCTTTCTTT
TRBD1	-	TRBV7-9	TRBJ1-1	CASSSRDSVEAFF	TGTGCCAGCAGCTCTCGGGACAGTGTTGAAGCTTTCTTT
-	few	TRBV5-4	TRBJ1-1	CASSPVGGGYTEAFF	TGTGCCAGCAGTCCGGTTGGGGGAGGTTACACTGAAGCTTTCTTT
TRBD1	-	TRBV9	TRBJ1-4	CASSETDRVANEKLFF	TGTGCCAGCAGCGAGACGGACAGGGTGGCTAATGAAAAACTGTTTTTT
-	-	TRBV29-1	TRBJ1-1	CSVRSLPGTEAFF	TGCAGCGTGCGATCCCTCCCTGGCACTGAAGCTTTCTTT
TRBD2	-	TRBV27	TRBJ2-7	CASSPLAGGREQYF	TGTGCCAGCAGTCCCTTAGCGGGGGGGAGGGAGCAGTACTTC
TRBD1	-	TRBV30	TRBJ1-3	CAWTKGQGLSGNTIYF	TGTGCCTGGACCAAAGGACAGGGACTCTCTGGAAACACCATATATTTT
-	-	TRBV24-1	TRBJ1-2	CATSDEAHGYTF	TGTGCCACCAGTGATGAGGCTCATGGCTACACCTTC
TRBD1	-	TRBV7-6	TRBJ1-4	CASSPQGSEKLFF	TGTGCCAGCAGCCCACAGGGGTCTGAAAAACTGTTTTTT
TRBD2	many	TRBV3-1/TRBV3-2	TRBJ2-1	CASSQGEGKFF	TGTGCCAGCAGCCAGGGGGAGGGGAAGTTCTTC
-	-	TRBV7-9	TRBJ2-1	CASSPPGFLKLDEQFF	TGTGCCAGCAGCCCCCCGGGATTTTTAAAATTGGATGAGCAGTTCTTC
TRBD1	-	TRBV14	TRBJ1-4	CASSQAHGRTGWDEKLFF	TGTGCCAGCAGCCAAGCTCATGGCCGGACAGGGTGGGATGAAAAACTGTTTTTT
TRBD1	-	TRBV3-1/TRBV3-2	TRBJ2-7	CASSHTVDRVWHEQYF	TGTGCCAGCAGCCATACCGTAGACAGGGTATGGCACGAGCAGTACTTC